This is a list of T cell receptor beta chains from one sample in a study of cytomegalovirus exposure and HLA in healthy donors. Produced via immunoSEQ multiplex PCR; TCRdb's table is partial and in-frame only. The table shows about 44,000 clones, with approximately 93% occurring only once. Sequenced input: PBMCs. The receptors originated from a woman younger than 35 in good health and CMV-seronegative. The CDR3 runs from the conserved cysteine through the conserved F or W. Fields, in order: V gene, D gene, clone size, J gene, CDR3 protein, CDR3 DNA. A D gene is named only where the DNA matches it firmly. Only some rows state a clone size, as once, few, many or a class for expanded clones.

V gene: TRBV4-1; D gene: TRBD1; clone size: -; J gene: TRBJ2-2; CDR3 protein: CASSQPGQGKTGELFF; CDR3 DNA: TGCGCCAGCAGCCAACCGGGACAGGGAAAAACCGGGGAGCTGTTTTTT
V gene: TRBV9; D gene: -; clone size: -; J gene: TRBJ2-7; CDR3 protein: CASSEREMGFYEQYF; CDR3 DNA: TGTGCCAGCAGCGAGAGGGAGATGGGGTTTTACGAGCAGTACTTC
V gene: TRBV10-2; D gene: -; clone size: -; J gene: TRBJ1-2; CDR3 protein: CASSELGYYGYTF; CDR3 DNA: TGCGCCAGCAGTGAGTTGGGCTACTATGGCTACACCTTC
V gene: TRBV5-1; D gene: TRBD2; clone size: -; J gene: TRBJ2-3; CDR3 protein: CASSNSGGESTDTQYF; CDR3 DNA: TGCGCCAGCAGCAATAGCGGGGGGGAATCCACAGATACGCAGTATTTT
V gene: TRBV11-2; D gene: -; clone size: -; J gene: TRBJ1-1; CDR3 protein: CASSLLDGGGTEAFF; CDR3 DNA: TGTGCCAGCAGCTTATTGGATGGGGGAGGGACTGAAGCTTTCTTT
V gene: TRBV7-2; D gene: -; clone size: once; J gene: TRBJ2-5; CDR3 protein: CATSRYLQETQYF; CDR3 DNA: TGTGCCACCTCCAGATACCTCCAAGAGACCCAGTACTTC
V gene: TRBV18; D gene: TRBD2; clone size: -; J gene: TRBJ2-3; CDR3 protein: CASSPPGLAQDTQYF; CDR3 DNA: TGTGCCAGCTCACCTCCGGGACTAGCCCAAGATACGCAGTATTTT
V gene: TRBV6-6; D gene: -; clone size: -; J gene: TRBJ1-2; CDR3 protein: CASSYGALLGGYTF; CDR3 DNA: TGTGCCAGCAGTTACGGAGCCCTACTCGGTGGCTACACCTTC
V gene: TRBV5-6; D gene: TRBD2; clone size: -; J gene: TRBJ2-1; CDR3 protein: CASSLVQRDYNEQFF; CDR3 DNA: TGTGCCAGCAGCTTGGTACAGCGGGATTACAATGAGCAGTTCTTC
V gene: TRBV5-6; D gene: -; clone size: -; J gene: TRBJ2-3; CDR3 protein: CASSLVNNQDTQYF; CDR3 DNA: TGTGCCAGCAGCTTGGTGAACAATCAGGATACGCAGTATTTT
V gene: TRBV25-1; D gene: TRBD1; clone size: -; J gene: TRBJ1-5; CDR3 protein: CASSGTGDQPQHF; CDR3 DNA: TGTGCCAGCAGTGGAACAGGGGATCAGCCCCAGCATTTT
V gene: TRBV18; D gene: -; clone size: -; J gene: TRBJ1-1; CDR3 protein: CASSPLERRVNTEAFF; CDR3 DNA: TGTGCCAGCTCACCGCTTGAGAGGAGGGTGAACACTGAAGCTTTCTTT
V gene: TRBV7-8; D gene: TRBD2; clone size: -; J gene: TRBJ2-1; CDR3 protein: CASSPIAGGPGEQFF; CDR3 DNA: TGTGCCAGCAGCCCTATAGCGGGGGGCCCTGGGGAGCAGTTCTTC
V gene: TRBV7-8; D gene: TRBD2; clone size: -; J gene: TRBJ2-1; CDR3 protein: CASSPKRGGLSEQFF; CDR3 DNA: TGTGCCAGCAGCCCAAAGCGGGGGGGATTGAGTGAGCAGTTCTTC
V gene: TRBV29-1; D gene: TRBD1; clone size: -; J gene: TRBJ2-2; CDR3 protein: CSVGTANTGELFF; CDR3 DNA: TGCAGCGTCGGGACAGCGAACACCGGGGAGCTGTTTTTT
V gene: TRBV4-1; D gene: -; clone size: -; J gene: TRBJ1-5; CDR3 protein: CASSPDSARRPQHF; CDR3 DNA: TGCGCCAGCAGCCCCGACAGTGCGCGTCGGCCCCAGCATTTT
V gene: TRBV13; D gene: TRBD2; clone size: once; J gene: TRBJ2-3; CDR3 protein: CASSLEREGQGDTQYF; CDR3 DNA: TGTGCCAGCAGCTTAGAGCGGGAGGGCCAGGGGGATACGCAGTATTTT
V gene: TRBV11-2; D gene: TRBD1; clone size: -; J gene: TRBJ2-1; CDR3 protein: CASSLGLSGTGGNEQFF; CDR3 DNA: TGTGCCAGCAGCTTAGGGTTAAGTGGGACAGGGGGGAATGAGCAGTTCTTC
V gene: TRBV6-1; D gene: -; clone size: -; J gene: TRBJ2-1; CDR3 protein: CASSEPFYATTNEQFF; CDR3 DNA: TGTGCCAGCAGTGAACCCTTCTACGCTACCACCAATGAGCAGTTCTTC
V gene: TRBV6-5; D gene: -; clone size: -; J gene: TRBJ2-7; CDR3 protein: CASSNLAGEQYF; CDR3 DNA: TGTGCCAGCAGCAACCTCGCCGGCGAGCAGTACTTC
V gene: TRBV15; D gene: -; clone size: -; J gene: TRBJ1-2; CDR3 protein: CATSRSQTVYGYTF; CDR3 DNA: TGTGCCACCAGCAGAAGTCAGACAGTGTATGGCTACACCTTC
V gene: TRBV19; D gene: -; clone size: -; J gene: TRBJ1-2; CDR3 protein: CASSTRDFGVRYGYTF; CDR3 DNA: TGTGCCAGTAGTACCCGGGACTTCGGAGTTAGGTATGGCTACACCTTC
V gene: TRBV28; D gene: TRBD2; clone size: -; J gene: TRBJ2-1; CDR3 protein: CASSPAGSGKLNNEQFF; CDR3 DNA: TGTGCCAGCAGCCCCGCGGGTAGCGGGAAGCTCAACAATGAGCAGTTCTTC
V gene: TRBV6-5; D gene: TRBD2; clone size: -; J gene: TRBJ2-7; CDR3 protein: CASSYYSGGVYEQYF; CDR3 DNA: TGTGCCAGCAGTTACTATAGCGGGGGAGTGTACGAGCAGTACTTC
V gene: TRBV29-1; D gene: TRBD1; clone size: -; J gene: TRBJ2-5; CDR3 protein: CSVDPTGVQETQYF; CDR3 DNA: TGCAGCGTTGACCCCACAGGGGTTCAAGAGACCCAGTACTTC
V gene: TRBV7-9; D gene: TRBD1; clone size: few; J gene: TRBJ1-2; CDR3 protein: CASSFRDSYGYTF; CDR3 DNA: TGTGCCAGCAGCTTCCGGGACAGCTATGGCTACACCTTC
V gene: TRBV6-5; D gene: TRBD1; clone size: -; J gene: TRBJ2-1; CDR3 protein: CATRTGDSYNEQFF; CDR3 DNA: TGTGCCACCCGAACAGGGGATTCCTACAATGAGCAGTTCTTC
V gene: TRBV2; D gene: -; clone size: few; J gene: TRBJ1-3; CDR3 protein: CASSDSGNTIYF; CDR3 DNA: TGTGCCAGCAGTGACTCCGGAAACACCATATATTTT
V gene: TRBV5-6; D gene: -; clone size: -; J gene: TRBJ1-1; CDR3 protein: CASSYQGSGGTEAFF; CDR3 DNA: TGTGCCAGCAGCTACCAGGGGTCTGGCGGCACTGAAGCTTTCTTT
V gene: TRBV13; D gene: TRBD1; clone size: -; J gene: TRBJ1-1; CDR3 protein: CASSLGTDREAFF; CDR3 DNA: TGTGCCAGCAGCTTAGGAACGGACAGGGAAGCTTTCTTT
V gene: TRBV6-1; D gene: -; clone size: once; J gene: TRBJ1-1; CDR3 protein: CASSTGYEAFF; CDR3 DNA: TGTGCCAGCAGTACAGGCTATGAAGCTTTCTTT
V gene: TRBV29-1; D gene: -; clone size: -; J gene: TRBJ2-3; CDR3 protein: CSIDTSSGLDTDTQYF; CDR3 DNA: TGCAGCATTGACACTAGCTCGGGCTTAGACACAGATACGCAGTATTTT
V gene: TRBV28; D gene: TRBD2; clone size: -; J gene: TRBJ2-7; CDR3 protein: CASSLTGRRSYEQYF; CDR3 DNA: TGTGCCAGCAGTTTAACCGGGAGGCGTTCCTACGAGCAGTACTTC
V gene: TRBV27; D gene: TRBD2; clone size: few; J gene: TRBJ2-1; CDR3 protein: CASSQFSGGRHNEQFF; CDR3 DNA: TGTGCCAGCAGTCAATTCTCGGGGGGGCGGCACAATGAGCAGTTCTTC
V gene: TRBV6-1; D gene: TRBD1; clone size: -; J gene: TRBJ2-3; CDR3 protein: CASVDRGQGTDTQYF; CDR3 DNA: TGTGCCAGTGTGGACAGGGGGCAGGGCACAGATACGCAGTATTTT
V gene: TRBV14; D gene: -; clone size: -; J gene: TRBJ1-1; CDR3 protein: CASSQVGNTEAFF; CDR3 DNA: TGTGCCAGCAGCCAAGTCGGGAACACTGAAGCTTTCTTT
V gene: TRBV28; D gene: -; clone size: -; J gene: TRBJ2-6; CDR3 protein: CASSPFPAKRSGANVLTF; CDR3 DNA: TGTGCCAGCAGTCCCTTCCCTGCCAAGAGGTCTGGGGCCAACGTCCTGACTTTC
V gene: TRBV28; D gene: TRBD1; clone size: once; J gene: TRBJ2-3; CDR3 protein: CASSSGGQGIGTDTQYF; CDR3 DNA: TGTGCCAGCAGCTCAGGGGGACAGGGAATTGGCACAGATACGCAGTATTTT
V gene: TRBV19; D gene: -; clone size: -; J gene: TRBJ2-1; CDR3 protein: CASSRPDRFQSSYNEQFF; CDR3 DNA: TGTGCCAGTAGTAGACCGGACAGATTTCAGAGCTCCTACAATGAGCAGTTCTTC
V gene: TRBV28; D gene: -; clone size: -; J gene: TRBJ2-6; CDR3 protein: CASSLWAPSGANVLTF; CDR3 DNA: TGTGCCAGCAGTTTGTGGGCCCCCTCTGGGGCCAACGTCCTGACTTTC
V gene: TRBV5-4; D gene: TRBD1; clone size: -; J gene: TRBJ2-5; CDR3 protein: CASSLGSGQGETQYF; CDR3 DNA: TGTGCCAGCAGCTTGGGAAGCGGACAGGGTGAGACCCAGTACTTC
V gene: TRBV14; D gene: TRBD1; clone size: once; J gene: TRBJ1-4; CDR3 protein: CASSRPGQGIEKLFF; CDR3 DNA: TGTGCCAGCAGCCGGCCGGGACAGGGAATTGAAAAACTGTTTTTT